The T cell receptor beta chain under discussion was sequenced for a study of early T cells in non-severe SARS-CoV-2 infection. Study information: Sequencing of bulk RNA from unsorted whole blood was done, without chain pairing.

Germline CDR1 and CDR2: SGDLS and YYNGEE. The CDR3 has 13 residues. With 3 bases removed from V and 0 bases from J, the gap between germline ends came to 7 bases. The library protocol tagged individual cDNA molecules with unique molecular identifiers. In TCRdb, the 5' RACE reads were re-called with MiXCR into one record per CDR3 protein. Seen here are approximately 79,000 distinct CDR3 sequences, roughly an eighth observed once, and the top ten hold roughly 6%. Sample: whole blood. The origin of this receptor is an adult who was a healthcare worker with PCR-confirmed SARS-CoV-2 infection or an uninfected control (not recorded which). The J gene is TRBJ2-7, the V gene TRBV9; D tentatively reads TRBD1 or TRBD2 (5 bases each). This CDR3 is CASSGGTSYEQYF. CDR3 nucleotide sequence: TGTGCCAGCAGCGGGGGGACCTCCTACGAGCAGTACTTC.